This is a list of T cell receptor beta chains from one sample in a study of siplizumab effects on memory and regulatory T cells. The assay was immunoSEQ multiplex PCR, and TCRdb's table has in-frame clones only and misses some. The data contain 90,000 to 120,000 clones, 85% to 95% of them singletons. The sequencing sample was made of Tregs sorted from blood. The origin of the receptors is a human donor in good health. Both conserved end residues are part of each CDR3. A D gene is named only where the DNA matches it firmly. For some rows the clone size is stated as once, few or many, or as a class when expanded; others skip it.

v_gene	len	d_gene	abundance	j_gene	CDR3nt	CDR3aa
TRBV9	17	TRBD1	NA	TRBJ2-5	TGTGCCAGCAGCGTAGAGGCTGGAGACAGGGTTAAAGAGACCCAGTACTTC	CASSVEAGDRVKETQYF
TRBV25-1	14	NA	NA	TRBJ2-2	TGTGCCAGCAGTCAGCAGGGTTGGACCGGGGAGCTGTTTTTT	CASSQQGWTGELFF
TRBV6-1	17	NA	NA	TRBJ1-4	TGTGCCAGCAGTGAAATACGGGGTTGGACAACTAATGAAAAACTGTTTTTT	CASSEIRGWTTNEKLFF
TRBV11-3	13	NA	NA	TRBJ2-7	TGTGCCAGCAGCAGGGGGTCCTCCTACGAGCAGTACTTC	CASSRGSSYEQYF
TRBV2	13	NA	NA	TRBJ2-2	TGTGCCAGCAAGAGGGGCGAGACCGGGGAGCTGTTTTTT	CASKRGETGELFF
TRBV5-1	11	NA	few	TRBJ2-2	TGCGCCAGCAGGCAAGGGACTTGGGTGTTTTTT	CASRQGTWVFF
TRBV18	16	NA	NA	TRBJ1-6	TGTGCCAGCTCATCAACCTCGGGACTGAACTATTCACCCCTCCACTTT	CASSSTSGLNYSPLHF
TRBV13	13	NA	NA	TRBJ1-2	TGTGCCAGCAGCTGGGGATCAGTTAGAGGCTACACCTTC	CASSWGSVRGYTF
TRBV4-2	15	TRBD1	NA	TRBJ1-2	TGTGCCAGCAGCGGAGGACAGGGACAGGGAATTGGCTACACCTTC	CASSGGQGQGIGYTF
TRBV2	17	TRBD1	NA	TRBJ1-4	TGTGCCAGCCACCGGGACAGGGTCCCGTCAACTAATGAAAAACTGTTTTTT	CASHRDRVPSTNEKLFF
TRBV5-5	13	NA	NA	TRBJ2-7	TGTGCCAGCAGCTCTTACCTAAGGGACGAGCAGTACTTC	CASSSYLRDEQYF
TRBV27	16	TRBD2	NA	TRBJ2-4	TGTGCCAGCAGTCCCCTAAGCGGGAGGGCCTTAAACATTCAGTACTTC	CASSPLSGRALNIQYF
TRBV5-6	16	NA	few	TRBJ2-2	TGTGCCAGCAGTTTAGGAACAGGGTTTTATACCGGGGAGCTGTTTTTT	CASSLGTGFYTGELFF
TRBV19	13	NA	NA	TRBJ2-1	TGTGCCAGCCGGGACCACTCCTACAATGAGCAGTTCTTC	CASRDHSYNEQFF
TRBV6-4	15	NA	NA	TRBJ2-2	TGTGCCAGCAGACCCGACTACATCGACACCGGGGAGCTGTTTTTT	CASRPDYIDTGELFF
TRBV28	12	NA	NA	TRBJ2-3	TGTGCCAGCAGTTCCTCCATCCCTTCGCAGTATTTT	CASSSSIPSQYF